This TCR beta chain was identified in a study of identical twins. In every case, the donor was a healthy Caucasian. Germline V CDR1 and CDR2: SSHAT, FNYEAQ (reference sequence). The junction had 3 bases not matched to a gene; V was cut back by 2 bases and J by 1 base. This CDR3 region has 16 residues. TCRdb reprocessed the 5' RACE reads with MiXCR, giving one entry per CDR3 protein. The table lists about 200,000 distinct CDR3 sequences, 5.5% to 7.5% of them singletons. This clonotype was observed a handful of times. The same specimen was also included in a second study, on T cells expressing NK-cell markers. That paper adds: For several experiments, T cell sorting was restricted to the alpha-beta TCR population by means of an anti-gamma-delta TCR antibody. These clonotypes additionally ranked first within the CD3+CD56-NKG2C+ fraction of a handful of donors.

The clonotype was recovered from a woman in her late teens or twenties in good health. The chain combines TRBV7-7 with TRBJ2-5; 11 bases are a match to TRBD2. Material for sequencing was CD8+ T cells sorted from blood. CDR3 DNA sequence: TGTGCCAGCAGCTTAAGACTAGCGGGGTCCCAAGAGACCCAGTACTTC. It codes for CASSLRLAGSQETQYF.